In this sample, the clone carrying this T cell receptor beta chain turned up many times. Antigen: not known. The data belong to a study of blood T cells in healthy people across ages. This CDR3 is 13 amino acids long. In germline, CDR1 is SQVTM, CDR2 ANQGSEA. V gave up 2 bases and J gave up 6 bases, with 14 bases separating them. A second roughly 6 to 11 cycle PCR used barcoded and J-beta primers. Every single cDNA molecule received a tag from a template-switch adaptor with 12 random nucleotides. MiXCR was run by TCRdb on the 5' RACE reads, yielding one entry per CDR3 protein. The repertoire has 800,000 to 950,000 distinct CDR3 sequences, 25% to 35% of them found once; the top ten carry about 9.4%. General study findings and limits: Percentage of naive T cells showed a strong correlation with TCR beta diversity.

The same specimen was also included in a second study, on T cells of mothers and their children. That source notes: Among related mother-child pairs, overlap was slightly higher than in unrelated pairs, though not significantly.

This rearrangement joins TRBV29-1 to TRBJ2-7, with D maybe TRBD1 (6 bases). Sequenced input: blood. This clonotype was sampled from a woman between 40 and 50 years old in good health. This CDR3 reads CSVEIGSGVEQYF. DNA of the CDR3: TGCAGCGTTGAAATCGGTTCAGGGGTCGAGCAGTACTTC.